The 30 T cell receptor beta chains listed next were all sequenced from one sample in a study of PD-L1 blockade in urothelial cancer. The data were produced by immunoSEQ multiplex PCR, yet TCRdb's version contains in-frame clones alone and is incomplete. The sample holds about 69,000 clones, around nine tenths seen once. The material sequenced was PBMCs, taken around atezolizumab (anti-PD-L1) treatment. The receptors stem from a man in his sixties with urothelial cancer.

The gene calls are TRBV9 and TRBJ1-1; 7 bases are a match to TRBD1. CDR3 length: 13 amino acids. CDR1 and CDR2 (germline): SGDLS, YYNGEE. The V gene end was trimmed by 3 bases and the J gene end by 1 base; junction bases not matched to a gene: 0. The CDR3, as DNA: TGTGCCAGCAGCGACAGGGGGAACACTGAAGCTTTCTTT. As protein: CASSDRGNTEAFF.

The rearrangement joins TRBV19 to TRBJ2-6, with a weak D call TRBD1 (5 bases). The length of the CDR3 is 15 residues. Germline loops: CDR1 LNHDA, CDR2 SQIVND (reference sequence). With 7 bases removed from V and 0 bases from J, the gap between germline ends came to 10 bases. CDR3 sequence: CASIKDNSGANVLTF. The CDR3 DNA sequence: TGTGCCAGTATCAAGGACAACTCTGGGGCCAACGTCCTGACTTTC.

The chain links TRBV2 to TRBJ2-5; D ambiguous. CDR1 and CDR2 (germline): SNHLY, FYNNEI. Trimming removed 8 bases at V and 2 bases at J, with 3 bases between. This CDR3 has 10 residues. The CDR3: CASLQETQYF. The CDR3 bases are TGTGCCAGCCTACAAGAGACCCAGTACTTC.

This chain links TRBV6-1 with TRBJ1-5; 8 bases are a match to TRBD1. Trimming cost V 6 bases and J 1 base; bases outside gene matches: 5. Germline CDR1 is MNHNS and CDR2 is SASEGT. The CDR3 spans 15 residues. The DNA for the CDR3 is TGTGCCAGCAGAGATCAGGGGGCAAGCAATCAGCCCCAGCATTTT. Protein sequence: CASRDQGASNQPQHF.

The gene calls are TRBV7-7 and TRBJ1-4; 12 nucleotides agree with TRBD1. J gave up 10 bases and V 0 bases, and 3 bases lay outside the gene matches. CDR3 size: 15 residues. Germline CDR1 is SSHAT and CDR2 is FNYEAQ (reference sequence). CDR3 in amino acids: CASSLAPGQGAKLFF. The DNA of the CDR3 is TGTGCCAGCAGCTTAGCACCGGGACAGGGGGCAAAACTGTTTTTT.

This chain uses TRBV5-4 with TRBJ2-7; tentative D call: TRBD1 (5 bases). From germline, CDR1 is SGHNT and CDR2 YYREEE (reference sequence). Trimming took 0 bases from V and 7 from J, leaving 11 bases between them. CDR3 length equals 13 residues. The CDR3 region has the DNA TGTGCCAGCAGCTTGGACAGGCCTGAGGAGCAGTACTTC. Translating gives CASSLDRPEEQYF.

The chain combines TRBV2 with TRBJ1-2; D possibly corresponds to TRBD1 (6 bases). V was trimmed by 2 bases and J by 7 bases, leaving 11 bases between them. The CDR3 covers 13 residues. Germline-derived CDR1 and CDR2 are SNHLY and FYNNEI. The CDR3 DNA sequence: TGTGCCAGCAGTGAAAAAGGGGGGGGTGGCTACACCTTC. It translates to CASSEKGGGGYTF.

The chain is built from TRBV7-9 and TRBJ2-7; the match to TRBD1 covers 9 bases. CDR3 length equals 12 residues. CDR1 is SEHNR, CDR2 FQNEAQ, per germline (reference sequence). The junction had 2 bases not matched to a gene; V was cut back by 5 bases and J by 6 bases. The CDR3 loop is CASSQGQGEQYF. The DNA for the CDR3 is TGTGCCAGCAGCCAGGGACAGGGCGAGCAGTACTTC.

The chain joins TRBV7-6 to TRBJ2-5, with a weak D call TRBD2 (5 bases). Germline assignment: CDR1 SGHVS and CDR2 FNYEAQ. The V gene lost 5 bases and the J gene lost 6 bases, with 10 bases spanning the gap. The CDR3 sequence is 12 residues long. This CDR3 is CASSHVGKTQYF. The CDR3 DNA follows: TGTGCCAGCAGCCACGTCGGGAAGACCCAGTACTTC.

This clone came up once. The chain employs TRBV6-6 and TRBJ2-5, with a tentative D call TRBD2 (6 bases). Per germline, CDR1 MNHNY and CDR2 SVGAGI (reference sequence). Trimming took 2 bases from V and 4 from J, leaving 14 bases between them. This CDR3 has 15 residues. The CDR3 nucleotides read TGTGCCAGCAGTTACGAGGCGGCGCGGGGAGAGACCCAGTACTTC. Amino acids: CASSYEAARGETQYF.

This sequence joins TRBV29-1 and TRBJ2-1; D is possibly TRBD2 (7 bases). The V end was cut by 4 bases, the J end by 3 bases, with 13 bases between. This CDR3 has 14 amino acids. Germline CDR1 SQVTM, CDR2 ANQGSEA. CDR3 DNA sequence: TGCAGCGTTGCTGGGGGAGGGGGCTACAATGAGCAGTTCTTC. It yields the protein CSVAGGGGYNEQFF.

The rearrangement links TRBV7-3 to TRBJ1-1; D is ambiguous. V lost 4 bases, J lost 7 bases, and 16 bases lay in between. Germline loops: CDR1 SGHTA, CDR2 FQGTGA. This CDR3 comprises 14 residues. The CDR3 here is CASSSTDGAFEAFF. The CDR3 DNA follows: TGTGCCAGCAGCTCCACCGATGGAGCTTTTGAAGCTTTCTTT.

The CDR3 DNA reads TGCGCCAGCAGCTTGAGCCTGTACAATGAGCAGTTCTTC. This gives the protein CASSLSLYNEQFF. This rearrangement joins TRBV5-1 to TRBJ2-1; D is unclear. The ends were cut back, 1 base at V and 4 bases at J, with 6 bases in the middle. This CDR3 is built from 13 residues. Germline CDR1 and CDR2: SGHRS and YFSETQ.

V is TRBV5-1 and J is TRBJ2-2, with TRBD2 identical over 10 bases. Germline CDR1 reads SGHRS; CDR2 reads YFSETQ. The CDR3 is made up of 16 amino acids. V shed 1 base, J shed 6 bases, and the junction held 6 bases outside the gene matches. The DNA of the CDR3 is TGCGCCAGCAGCTTGCCTAGCGGGAGACAAGCCGGGGAGCTGTTTTTT. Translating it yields CASSLPSGRQAGELFF.

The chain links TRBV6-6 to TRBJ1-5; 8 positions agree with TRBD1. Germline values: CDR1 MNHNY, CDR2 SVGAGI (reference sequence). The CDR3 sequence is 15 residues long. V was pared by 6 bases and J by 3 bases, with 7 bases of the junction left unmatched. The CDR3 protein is CASRNEDRDNQPQHF. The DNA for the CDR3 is TGTGCCAGCAGGAATGAGGACAGGGACAATCAGCCCCAGCATTTT.

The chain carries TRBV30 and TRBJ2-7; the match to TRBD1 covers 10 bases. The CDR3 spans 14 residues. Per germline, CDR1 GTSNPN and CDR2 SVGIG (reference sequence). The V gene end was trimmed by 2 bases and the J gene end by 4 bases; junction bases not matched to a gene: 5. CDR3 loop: CAWSIWDRGYEQYF. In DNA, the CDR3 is TGTGCCTGGAGTATATGGGACAGGGGATACGAGCAGTACTTC.

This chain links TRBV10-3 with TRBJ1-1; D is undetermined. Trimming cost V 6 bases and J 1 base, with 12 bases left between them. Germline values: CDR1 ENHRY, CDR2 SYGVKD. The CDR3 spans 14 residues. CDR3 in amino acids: CAISEGDRNTEAFF. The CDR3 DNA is TGTGCCATCAGCGAGGGTGATAGGAACACTGAAGCTTTCTTT.

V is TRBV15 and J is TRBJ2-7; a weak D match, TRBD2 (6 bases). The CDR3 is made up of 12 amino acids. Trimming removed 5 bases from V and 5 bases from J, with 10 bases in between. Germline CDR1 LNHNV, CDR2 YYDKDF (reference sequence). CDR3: CATSGRLHEQYF. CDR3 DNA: TGTGCCACCAGCGGGAGGTTGCACGAGCAGTACTTC.

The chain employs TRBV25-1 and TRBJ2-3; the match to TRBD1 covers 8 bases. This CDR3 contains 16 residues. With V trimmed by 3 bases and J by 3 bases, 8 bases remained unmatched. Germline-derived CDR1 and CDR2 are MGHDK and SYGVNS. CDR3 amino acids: CASSDFLDRGTDTQYF. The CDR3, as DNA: TGTGCCAGCAGTGATTTCCTTGACAGGGGAACAGATACGCAGTATTTT.

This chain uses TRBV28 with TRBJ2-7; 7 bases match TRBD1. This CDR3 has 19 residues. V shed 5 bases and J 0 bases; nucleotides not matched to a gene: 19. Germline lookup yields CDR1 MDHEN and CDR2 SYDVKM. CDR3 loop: CASSPHGPRTGRGSYEQYF. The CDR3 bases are TGTGCCAGCAGTCCCCATGGCCCAAGGACAGGCCGGGGCTCCTACGAGCAGTACTTC.

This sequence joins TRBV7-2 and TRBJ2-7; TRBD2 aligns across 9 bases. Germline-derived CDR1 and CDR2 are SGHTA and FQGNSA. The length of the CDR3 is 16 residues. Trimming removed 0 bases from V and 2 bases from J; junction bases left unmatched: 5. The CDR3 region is CASSLATSGPPYEQYF. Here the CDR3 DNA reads TGTGCCAGCAGCTTAGCAACTAGCGGGCCTCCCTACGAGCAGTACTTC. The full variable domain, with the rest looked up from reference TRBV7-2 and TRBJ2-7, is GAGVSQSPSNKVTEKGKDVELRCDPISGHTALYWYRQSLGQGLEFLIYFQGNSAPDKSGLPSDRFSAERTGGSVSTLTIQRTQQEDSAVYLCASSLATSGPPYEQYFGPGTRLTVT.

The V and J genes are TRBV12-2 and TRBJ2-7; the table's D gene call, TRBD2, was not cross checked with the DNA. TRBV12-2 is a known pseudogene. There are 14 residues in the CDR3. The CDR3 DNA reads TGTGCAAGTCGCTTAAGTCGGGTCTCCTACGAGCAGTACTTC. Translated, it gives CASRLSRVSYEQYF.

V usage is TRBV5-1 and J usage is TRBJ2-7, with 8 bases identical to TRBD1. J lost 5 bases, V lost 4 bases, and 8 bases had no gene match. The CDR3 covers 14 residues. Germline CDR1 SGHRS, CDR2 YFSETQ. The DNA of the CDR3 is TGCGCCAGCAGCGCCTCAGGGGGCTCGGACGAGCAGTACTTC. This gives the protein CASSASGGSDEQYF. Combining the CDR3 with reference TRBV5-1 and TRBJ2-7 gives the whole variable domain KAGVTQTPRYLIKTRGQQVTLSCSPISGHRSVSWYQQTPGQGLQFLFEYFSETQRNKGNFPGRFSGRQFSNSRSEMNVSTLELGDSALYLCASSASGGSDEQYFGPGTRLTVT.

The CDR3 bases are TGTGCCAGCAGTTACTCGGGTGGGAGGGCCTACGAGCAGTACTTC. It encodes CASSYSGGRAYEQYF. This rearrangement joins TRBV6-5 to TRBJ2-7; 7 bases map to TRBD2. This CDR3 has 15 residues. With 0 bases clipped from V and 2 bases from J, the junction kept 4 bases outside the gene matches. The germline gives CDR1 MNHEY, CDR2 SVGAGI.

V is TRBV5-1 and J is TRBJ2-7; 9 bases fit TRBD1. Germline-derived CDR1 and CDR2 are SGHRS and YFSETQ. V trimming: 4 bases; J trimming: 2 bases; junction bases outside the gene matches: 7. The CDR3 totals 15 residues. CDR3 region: CASSPGTGWTYEQYF. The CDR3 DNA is TGCGCCAGCAGCCCTGGGACAGGGTGGACCTACGAGCAGTACTTC.

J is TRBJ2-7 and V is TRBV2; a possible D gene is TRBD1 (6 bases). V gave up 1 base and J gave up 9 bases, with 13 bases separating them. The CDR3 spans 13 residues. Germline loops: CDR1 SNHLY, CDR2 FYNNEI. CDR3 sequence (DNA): TGTGCCAGCAGTGAAGGCGACAGGTCGTCGCAGTACTTC. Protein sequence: CASSEGDRSSQYF. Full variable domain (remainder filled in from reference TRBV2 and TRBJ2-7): EPEVTQTPSHQVTQMGQEVILRCVPISNHLYFYWYRQILGQKVEFLVSFYNNEISEKSEIFDDQFSVERPDGSNFTLKIRSTKLEDSAMYFCASSEGDRSSQYFGPGTRLTVT.

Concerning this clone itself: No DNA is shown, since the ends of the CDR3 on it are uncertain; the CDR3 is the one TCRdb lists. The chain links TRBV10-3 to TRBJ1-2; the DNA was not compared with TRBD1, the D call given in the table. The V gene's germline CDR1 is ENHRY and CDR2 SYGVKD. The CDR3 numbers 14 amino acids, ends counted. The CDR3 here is CAISSGQGNYGYTF.

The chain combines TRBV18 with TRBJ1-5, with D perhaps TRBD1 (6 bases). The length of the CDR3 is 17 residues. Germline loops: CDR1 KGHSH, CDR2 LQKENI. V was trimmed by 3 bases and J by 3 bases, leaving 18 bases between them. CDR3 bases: TGTGCCAGCTCACCCGCAGGGGAATTTGCCCCCAATCAGCCCCAGCATTTT. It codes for CASSPAGEFAPNQPQHF.

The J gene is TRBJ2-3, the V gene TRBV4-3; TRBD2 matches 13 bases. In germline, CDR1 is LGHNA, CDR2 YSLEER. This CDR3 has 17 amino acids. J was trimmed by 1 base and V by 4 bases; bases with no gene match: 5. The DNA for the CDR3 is TGCGCCAGCAGCCGCGGACTAGCGGGAGCGCGCACAGATACGCAGTATTTT. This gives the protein CASSRGLAGARTDTQYF.

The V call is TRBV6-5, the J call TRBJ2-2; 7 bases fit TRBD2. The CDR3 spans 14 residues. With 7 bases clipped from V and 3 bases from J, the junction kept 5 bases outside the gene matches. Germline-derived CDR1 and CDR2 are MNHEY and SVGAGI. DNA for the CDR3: TGTGCCAGCAAACAGGCGGGGGACACCGGGGAGCTGTTTTTT. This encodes CASKQAGDTGELFF.